This is a list of T cell receptor beta chains from one sample in a study of CD8 T cells in ankylosing spondylitis. Each CDR3 protein is one row after TCRdb ran MiXCR on the 5' RACE reads. The data hold approximately 540,000 distinct CDR3 sequences, with about an eighth observed a single time. Sequenced input: blood, either unsorted or a sorted T cell fraction (not recorded which). These receptors were taken from a male donor with ankylosing spondylitis. Both conserved end residues are part of each CDR3. The order of the fields is D gene, clone size, V gene, J gene, CDR3 protein, CDR3 DNA. D genes are given only for firm matches. Clone size is given for some rows only: seen once, a few or many times, or a class if the clone is expanded.

D gene: TRBD1; clone size: few; V gene: TRBV29-1; J gene: TRBJ2-7; CDR3 protein: CSVARTGGLSEQYF; CDR3 DNA: TGCAGCGTTGCCCGGACAGGGGGTCTCTCCGAGCAGTACTTC
D gene: TRBD1; clone size: many; V gene: TRBV5-1; J gene: TRBJ2-1; CDR3 protein: CASRAGGQTVAEQFF; CDR3 DNA: TGCGCCAGCAGAGCTGGGGGACAGACTGTTGCTGAGCAGTTCTTC
D gene: .; clone size: few; V gene: TRBV2; J gene: TRBJ2-1; CDR3 protein: CASSEAVSYNEQFF; CDR3 DNA: TGTGCCAGCAGTGAAGCCGTATCTTACAATGAGCAGTTCTTC
D gene: TRBD2; clone size: few; V gene: TRBV28; J gene: TRBJ2-5; CDR3 protein: CASSKTSGRGGTQYF; CDR3 DNA: TGTGCCAGCAGCAAGACTAGCGGGAGAGGCGGGACCCAGTACTTC
D gene: TRBD2; clone size: few; V gene: TRBV9; J gene: TRBJ2-1; CDR3 protein: CASSTGLAVNNEQFF; CDR3 DNA: TGTGCCAGCAGCACAGGACTAGCGGTTAACAATGAGCAGTTCTTC
D gene: .; clone size: .; V gene: TRBV20-1; J gene: TRBJ2-3; CDR3 protein: CSATRVARDTQYF; CDR3 DNA: TGCAGTGCTACCCGGGTAGCGAGGGATACGCAGTATTTT
D gene: .; clone size: few; V gene: TRBV15; J gene: TRBJ2-5; CDR3 protein: CATSNGYQETQYF; CDR3 DNA: TGTGCCACCAGCAACGGGTACCAAGAGACCCAGTACTTC
D gene: .; clone size: .; V gene: TRBV30; J gene: TRBJ2-5; CDR3 protein: CAWSFTLGETQYF; CDR3 DNA: TGTGCCTGGAGTTTTACCCTAGGGGAGACCCAGTACTTC
D gene: .; clone size: .; V gene: TRBV20-1; J gene: TRBJ2-5; CDR3 protein: CSADDSGETQYF; CDR3 DNA: TGCAGTGCAGATGACAGTGGGGAGACCCAGTACTTC
D gene: .; clone size: .; V gene: TRBV2; J gene: TRBJ1-5; CDR3 protein: CASSVGAPSPQHF; CDR3 DNA: TGTGCCAGCAGTGTGGGGGCCCCATCGCCCCAGCATTTT
D gene: .; clone size: few; V gene: TRBV18; J gene: TRBJ1-4; CDR3 protein: CASSPEGVGYEKLFF; CDR3 DNA: TGTGCCAGCTCACCAGAAGGGGTTGGGTACGAAAAACTGTTTTTT
D gene: .; clone size: few; V gene: TRBV4-2; J gene: TRBJ2-5; CDR3 protein: CASSQGGPGETQYF; CDR3 DNA: TGTGCCAGCAGCCAAGGAGGGCCGGGAGAGACCCAGTACTTC
D gene: .; clone size: few; V gene: TRBV5-6; J gene: TRBJ2-7; CDR3 protein: CASSRRKVGSHHEQYF; CDR3 DNA: TGTGCCAGCAGCCGCCGGAAGGTAGGGAGTCACCACGAGCAGTACTTC